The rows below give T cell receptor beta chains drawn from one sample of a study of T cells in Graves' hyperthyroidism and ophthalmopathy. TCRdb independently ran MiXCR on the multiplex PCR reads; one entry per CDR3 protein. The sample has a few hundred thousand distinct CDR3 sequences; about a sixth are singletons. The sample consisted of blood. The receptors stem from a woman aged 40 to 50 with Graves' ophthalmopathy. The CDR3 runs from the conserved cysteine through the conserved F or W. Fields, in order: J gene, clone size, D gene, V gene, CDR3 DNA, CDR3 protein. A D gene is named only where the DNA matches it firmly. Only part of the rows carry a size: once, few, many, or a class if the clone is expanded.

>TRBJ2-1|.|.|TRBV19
TGTGCCAGTAGTATAGATCGCTACAATGAGCAGTTCTTC
CASSIDRYNEQFF
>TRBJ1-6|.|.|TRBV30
TGTGCCTGGAGATGGGGGGAGGATTCACCCCTCCACTTT
CAWRWGEDSPLHF
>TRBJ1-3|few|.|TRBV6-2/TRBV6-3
TGTGCCAGCAGTCGACAGGCTAACACCATATATTTT
CASSRQANTIYF
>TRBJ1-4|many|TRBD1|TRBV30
TGTGCCTGGAGTGATTCAAACAGGGGGCTTGGTGAAAAACTGTTTTTT
CAWSDSNRGLGEKLFF
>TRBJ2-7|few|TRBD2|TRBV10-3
TGTGCCATCAGCGGGACTAGCGGGAGCCCCTACGAGCAGTACTTC
CAISGTSGSPYEQYF
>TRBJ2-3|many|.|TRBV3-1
TGTGCCAGCAGCCAACCCTTGGACAGCCGAGGTACAGATACGCAGTATTTT
CASSQPLDSRGTDTQYF
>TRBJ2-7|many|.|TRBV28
TGTGCCAGCACCCTGGGAGGGGGCGTCTACGAGCAGTACTTC
CASTLGGGVYEQYF
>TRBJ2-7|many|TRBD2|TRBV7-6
TGTGCCAGCAGCTCCAGCGGGAGGGCGAGGGAGCAGTACTTC
CASSSSGRAREQYF
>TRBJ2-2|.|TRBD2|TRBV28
TGTGCCAGCAGTAGAGGGACTAGCGGGAGGGCTGCCGGGGAGCTGTTTTTT
CASSRGTSGRAAGELFF
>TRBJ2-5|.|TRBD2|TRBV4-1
TGCGCCAGCAGCCATGCCCCCGGGACTACCTACCAAGAGACCCAGTACTTC
CASSHAPGTTYQETQYF
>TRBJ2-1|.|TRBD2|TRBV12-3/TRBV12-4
TGTGCCACGGGACTAGCACCAAACCTCAATGAGCAGTTCTTC
CATGLAPNLNEQFF
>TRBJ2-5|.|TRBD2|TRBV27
TGTGCCAGCAGTATCACGGGACTAGCGGGAGTGGAGACCCAGTACTTC
CASSITGLAGVETQYF
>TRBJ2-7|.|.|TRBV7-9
TGTGCCAGCAGCTTATACTACGCCTACGAGCAGTACTTC
CASSLYYAYEQYF
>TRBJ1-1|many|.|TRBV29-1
TGCAGCGTTGGGGCGCCCTTGGGCCTCGCCACTGAAGCTTTCTTT
CSVGAPLGLATEAFF
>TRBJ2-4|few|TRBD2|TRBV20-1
TGCAGTGCTAGGCCCGGGGGGGGTACCCACGTCAGCATTCAGTACTTC
CSARPGGGTHVSIQYF
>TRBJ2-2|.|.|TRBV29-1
TGCAGCGCACACCACGACAGCACCGGGGAGCTGTTTTTT
CSAHHDSTGELFF
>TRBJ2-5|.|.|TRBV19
TGTGCCAGTAGTATCGGGGGTCCGGAGACCCAGTACTTC
CASSIGGPETQYF
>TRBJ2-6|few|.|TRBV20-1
TGCAGTGCTAGTCGGCCTGGACTGGCGGGGGCCAACGTCCTGACTTTC
CSASRPGLAGANVLTF
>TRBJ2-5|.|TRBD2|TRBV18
TGTGCCAGCTCTCAAGGACTAGCGGGAGCGATGGCCCAGTACTTC
CASSQGLAGAMAQYF
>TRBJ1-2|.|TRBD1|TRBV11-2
TGTGCCAGCAGCTCGAGGACAGGGGTTAACTATGGCTACACCTTC
CASSSRTGVNYGYTF
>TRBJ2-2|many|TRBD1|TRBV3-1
TGTGCCAGCAGCCAGACAGGGAAGTCCGGGGAGCTGTTTTTT
CASSQTGKSGELFF
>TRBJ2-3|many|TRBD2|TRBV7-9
TGTGCCAGCAGCTTAGGGGCTAGCGGGAGAATGCGCACAGATACGCAGTATTTT
CASSLGASGRMRTDTQYF
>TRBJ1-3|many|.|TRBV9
TGTGCCAGCAGCGTAGACGGGGTCCGCTCTGGAAACACCATATATTTT
CASSVDGVRSGNTIYF
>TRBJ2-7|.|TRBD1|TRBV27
TGTGCCAGCAGTAGGACAGGGGGCTACTACGAGCAGTACTTC
CASSRTGGYYEQYF
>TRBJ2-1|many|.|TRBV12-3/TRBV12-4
TGTGCCAGCAGTTTAGCGGACTTCCAATGGGACGGCACCGGGACTTCCGAAAATGAGCAGTTCTTC
CASSLADFQWDGTGTSENEQFF
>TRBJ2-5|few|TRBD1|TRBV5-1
TGCGCCAGCAGCTTGGCCGGACAGGGGGGAAATCGGGAGACCCAGTACTTC
CASSLAGQGGNRETQYF
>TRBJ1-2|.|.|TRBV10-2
TGCGCCAGCAGTCAGGCCCCGCTCTCGACTGGCTACACCTTC
CASSQAPLSTGYTF
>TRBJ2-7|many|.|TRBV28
TGTGCCAGCAGTTTTGGCAGGCAGGACGACGAGCAGTACTTC
CASSFGRQDDEQYF
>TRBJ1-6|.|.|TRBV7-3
TGTGCCAGCAGTTGGGGGAGTAATAATTCACCCCTCCACTTT
CASSWGSNNSPLHF
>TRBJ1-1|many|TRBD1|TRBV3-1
TGTGCCAGCGGACAGGACCAAGGTGAAGCTTTCTTT
CASGQDQGEAFF
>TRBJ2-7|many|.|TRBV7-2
TGTGCCAGCAGCCTCTCTAGCACCTCCTACGAGCAGTACTTC
CASSLSSTSYEQYF
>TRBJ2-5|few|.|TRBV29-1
TGCAGCGTTGTCCAGGCGGGCTTTGAGGAGACCCAGTACTTC
CSVVQAGFEETQYF
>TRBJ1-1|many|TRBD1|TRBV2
TGTGCCAGCAGTCTACTTCGGACAGGAGAAGCTTTCTTT
CASSLLRTGEAFF
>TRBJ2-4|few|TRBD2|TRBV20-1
TGCAGTGCTACCCTAGCGGGGGGGCAGAACATTCAGTACTTC
CSATLAGGQNIQYF
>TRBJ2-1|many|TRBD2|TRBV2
TGTGCCAGCAGGGCCTGGACTAGCGGGGGGGCCGATGAGCAGTTCTTC
CASRAWTSGGADEQFF
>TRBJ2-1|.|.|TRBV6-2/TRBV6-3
TGTGCCAGCTTCACAAGGACCGATGAGCAGTTCTTC
CASFTRTDEQFF
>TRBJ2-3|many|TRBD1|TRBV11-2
TGTGCCAGCAGCTTCCGGGACAGGGCCATAGATACGCAGTATTTT
CASSFRDRAIDTQYF
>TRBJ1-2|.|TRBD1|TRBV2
TGTGCCAGCACTCCGGGACAGGGATTTTTCTATGGCTACACCTTC
CASTPGQGFFYGYTF
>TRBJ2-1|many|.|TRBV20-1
TGCAGTGCTAGTAGCTCTCCGGCCTACAATGAGCAGTTCTTC
CSASSSPAYNEQFF
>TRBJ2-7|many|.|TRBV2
TGTGCCAGCAGCGAGGGGTGGGGGCTTGTACCAAACTACGAGCAGTACTTC
CASSEGWGLVPNYEQYF
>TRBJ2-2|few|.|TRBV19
TGTGCCAGTAGTCCCCAGGGACTCAGCACCGGGGAGCTGTTTTTT
CASSPQGLSTGELFF